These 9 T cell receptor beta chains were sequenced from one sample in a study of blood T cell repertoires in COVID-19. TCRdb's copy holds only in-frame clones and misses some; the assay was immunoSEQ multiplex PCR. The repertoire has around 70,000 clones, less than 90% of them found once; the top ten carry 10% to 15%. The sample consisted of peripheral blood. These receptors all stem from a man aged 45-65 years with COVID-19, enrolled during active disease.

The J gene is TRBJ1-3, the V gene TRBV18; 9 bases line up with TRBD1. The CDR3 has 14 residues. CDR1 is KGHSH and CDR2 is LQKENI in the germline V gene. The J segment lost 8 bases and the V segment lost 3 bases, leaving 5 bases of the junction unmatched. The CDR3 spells CASSPPDRGDTIYF. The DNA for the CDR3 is TGTGCCAGCTCACCCCCGGACAGGGGAGACACCATATATTTT.

The CDR3 is CSVATAGYGYTF. For the CDR3, the DNA is TGCAGCGTTGCGACAGCTGGTTATGGCTACACCTTC. This chain joins TRBV29-1 and TRBJ1-2, with a tentative D call TRBD1 (5 bases). Germline V CDR1 and CDR2: SQVTM, ANQGSEA. This CDR3 has 12 amino acids. Trimming took 4 bases from V and 5 from J, leaving 11 bases between them.

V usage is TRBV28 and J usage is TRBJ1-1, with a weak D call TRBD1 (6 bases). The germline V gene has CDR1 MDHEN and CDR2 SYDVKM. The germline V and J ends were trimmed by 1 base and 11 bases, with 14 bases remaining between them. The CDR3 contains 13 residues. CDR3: CASSLLGPGVAFF. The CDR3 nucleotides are TGTGCCAGCAGTTTATTGGGGCCAGGGGTCGCTTTCTTT.

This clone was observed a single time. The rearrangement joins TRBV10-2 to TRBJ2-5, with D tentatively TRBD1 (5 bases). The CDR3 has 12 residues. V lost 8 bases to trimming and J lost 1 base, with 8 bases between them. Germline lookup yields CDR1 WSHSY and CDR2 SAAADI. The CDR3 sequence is CASGRGQETQYF. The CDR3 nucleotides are TGCGCCAGCGGAAGGGGCCAAGAGACCCAGTACTTC.

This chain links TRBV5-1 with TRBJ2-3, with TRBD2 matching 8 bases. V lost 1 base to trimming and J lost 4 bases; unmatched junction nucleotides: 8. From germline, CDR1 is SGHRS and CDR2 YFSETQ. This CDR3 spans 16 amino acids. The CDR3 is CASSLFPGRGADTQYF. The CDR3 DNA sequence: TGCGCCAGCAGCTTGTTTCCCGGGAGGGGGGCAGATACGCAGTATTTT.

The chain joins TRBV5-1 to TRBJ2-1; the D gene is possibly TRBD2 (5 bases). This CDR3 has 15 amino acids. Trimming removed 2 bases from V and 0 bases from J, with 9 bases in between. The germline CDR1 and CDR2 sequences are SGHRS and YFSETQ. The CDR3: CASSLSGSSYNEQFF. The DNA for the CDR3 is TGCGCCAGCAGCTTAAGCGGAAGCTCCTACAATGAGCAGTTCTTC.

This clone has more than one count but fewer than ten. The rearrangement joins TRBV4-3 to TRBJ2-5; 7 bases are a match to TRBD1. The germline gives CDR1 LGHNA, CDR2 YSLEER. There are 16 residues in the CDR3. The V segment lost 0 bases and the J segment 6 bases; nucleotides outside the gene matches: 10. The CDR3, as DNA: TGCGCCAGCAGCCAAGAGGCAGGGGGTCGTTTAAAGACCCAGTACTTC. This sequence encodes CASSQEAGGRLKTQYF.

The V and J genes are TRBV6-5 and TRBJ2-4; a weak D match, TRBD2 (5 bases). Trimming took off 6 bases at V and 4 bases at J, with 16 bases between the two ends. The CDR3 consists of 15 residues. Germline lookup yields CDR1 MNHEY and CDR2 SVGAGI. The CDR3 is CASRFMSSGKNIQYF. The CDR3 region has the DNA TGTGCCAGCAGATTCATGTCCTCGGGGAAAAACATTCAGTACTTC.

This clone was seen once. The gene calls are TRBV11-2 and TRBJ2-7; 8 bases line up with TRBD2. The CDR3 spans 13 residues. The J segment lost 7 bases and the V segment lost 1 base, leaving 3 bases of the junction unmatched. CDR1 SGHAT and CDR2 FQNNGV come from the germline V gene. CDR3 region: CASSLGIAGEQYF. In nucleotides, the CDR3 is TGTGCCAGCAGCTTAGGGATAGCGGGGGAGCAGTACTTC.